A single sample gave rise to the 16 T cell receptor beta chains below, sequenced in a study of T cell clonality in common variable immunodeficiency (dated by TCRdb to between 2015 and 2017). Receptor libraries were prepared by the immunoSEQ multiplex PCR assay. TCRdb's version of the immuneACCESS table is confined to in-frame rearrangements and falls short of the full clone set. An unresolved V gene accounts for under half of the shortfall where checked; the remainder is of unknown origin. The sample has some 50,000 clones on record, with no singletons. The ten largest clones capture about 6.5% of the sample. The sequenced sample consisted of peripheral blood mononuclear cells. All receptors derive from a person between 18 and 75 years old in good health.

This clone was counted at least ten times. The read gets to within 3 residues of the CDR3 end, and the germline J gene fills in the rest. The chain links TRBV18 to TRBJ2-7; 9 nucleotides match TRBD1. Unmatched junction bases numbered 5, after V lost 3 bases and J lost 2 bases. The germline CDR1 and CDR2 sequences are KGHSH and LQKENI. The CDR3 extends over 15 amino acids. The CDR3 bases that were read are TGTGCCAGCTCACCCGGGACAGGGCTTGCCTACGAG. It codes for CASSPGTGLAYE. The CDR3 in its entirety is CASSPGTGLAYEQYF.

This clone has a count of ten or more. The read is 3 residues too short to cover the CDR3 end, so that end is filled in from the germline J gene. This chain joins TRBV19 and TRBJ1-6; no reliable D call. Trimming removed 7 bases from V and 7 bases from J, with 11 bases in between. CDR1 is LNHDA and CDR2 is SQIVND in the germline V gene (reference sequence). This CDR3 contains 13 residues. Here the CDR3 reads CASKGGLNSPLHF. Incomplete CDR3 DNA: TGTGCCAGTAAAGGAGGACTGAATTCACCC. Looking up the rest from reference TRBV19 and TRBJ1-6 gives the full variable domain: DGGITQSPKYLFRKEGQNVTLSCEQNLNHDAMYWYRQDPGQGLRLIYYSQIVNDFQKGDIAEGYSVSREKKESFPLTVTSAQKNPTAFYLCASKGGLNSPLHFGNGTRLTVT.

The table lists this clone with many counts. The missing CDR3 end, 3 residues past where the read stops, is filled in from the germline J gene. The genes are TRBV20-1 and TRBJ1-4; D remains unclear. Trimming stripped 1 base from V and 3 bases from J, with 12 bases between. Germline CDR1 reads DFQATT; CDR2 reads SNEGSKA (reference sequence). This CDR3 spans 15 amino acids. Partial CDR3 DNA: TGCAGTGCTAGAGGCGGGCCCCGCCCTAATGAAAAA. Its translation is CSARGGPRPNEK. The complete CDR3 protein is CSARGGPRPNEKLFF.

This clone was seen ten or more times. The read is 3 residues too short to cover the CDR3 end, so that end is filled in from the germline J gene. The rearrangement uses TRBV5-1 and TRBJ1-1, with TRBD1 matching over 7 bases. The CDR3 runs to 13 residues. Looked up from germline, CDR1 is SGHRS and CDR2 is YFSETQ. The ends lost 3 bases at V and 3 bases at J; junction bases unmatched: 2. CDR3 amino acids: CASSSGGYTEAFF. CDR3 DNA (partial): TGCGCCAGCAGCTCAGGGGGTTACACTGAA. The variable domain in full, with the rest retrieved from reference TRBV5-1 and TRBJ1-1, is KAGVTQTPRYLIKTRGQQVTLSCSPISGHRSVSWYQQTPGQGLQFLFEYFSETQRNKGNFPGRFSGRQFSNSRSEMNVSTLELGDSALYLCASSSGGYTEAFFGQGTRLTVV.

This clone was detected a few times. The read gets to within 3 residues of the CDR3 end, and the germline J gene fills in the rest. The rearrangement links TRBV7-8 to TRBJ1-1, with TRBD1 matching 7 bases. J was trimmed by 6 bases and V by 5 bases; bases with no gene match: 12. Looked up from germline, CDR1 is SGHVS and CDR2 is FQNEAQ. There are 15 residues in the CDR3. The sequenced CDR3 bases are TGTGCCAGCAGCACCCGACAGGGTCAAGGTGCTGAA. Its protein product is CASSTRQGQGAE. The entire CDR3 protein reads CASSTRQGQGAEAFF.

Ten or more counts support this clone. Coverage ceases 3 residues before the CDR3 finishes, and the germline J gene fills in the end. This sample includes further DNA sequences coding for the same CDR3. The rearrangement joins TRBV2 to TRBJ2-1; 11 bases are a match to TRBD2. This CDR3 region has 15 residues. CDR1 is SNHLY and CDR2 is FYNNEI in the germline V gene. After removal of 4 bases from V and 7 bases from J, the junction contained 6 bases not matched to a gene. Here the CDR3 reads CASSAGLAGGNEQFF. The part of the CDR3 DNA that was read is TGTGCCAGCAGTGCAGGACTAGCGGGTGGGAATGAG.

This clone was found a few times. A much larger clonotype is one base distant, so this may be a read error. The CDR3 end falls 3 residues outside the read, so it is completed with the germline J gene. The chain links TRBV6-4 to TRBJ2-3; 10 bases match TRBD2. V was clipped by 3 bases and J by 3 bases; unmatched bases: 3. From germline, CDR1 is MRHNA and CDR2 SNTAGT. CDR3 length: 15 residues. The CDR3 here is CASSESGGATDTQYF. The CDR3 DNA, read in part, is TGTGCCAGCAGTGAAAGCGGGGGGGCAACAGATACG.

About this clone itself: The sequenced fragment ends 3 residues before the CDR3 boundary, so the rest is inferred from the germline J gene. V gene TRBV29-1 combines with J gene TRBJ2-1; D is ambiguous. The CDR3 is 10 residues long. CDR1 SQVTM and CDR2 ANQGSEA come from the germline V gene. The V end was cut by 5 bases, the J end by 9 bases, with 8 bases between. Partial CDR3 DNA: TGCAGCGTTCGATTAGCTGAG. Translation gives CSVRLAE. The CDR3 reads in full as CSVRLAEQFF.

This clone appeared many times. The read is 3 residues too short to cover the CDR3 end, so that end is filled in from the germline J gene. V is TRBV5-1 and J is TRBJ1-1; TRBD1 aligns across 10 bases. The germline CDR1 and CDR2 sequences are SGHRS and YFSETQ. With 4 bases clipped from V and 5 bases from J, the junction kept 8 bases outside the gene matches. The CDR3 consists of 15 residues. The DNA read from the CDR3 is TGCGCCAGCAGCGACCTGACAGGGGGCCGGACTGAA. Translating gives CASSDLTGGRTE. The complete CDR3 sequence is CASSDLTGGRTEAFF.

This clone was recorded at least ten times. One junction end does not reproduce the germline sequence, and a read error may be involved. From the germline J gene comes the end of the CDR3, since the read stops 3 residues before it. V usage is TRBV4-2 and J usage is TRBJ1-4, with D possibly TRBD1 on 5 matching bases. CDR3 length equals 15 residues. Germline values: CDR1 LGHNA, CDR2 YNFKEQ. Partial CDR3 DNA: TGCGCCTCAGCAAGCGGGCCCAGGGTTGAAGAAAAA. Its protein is CASASGPRVEEK. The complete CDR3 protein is CASASGPRVEEKLFF.

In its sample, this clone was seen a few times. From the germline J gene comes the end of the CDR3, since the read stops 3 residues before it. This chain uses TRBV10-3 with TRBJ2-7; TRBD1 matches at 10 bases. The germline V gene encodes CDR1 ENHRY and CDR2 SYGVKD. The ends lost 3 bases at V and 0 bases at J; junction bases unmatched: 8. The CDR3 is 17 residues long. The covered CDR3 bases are TGTGCCATCAGTGATACCCCGGGACAGGGGAACTCCTACGAG. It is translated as CAISDTPGQGNSYE. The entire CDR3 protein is CAISDTPGQGNSYEQYF.

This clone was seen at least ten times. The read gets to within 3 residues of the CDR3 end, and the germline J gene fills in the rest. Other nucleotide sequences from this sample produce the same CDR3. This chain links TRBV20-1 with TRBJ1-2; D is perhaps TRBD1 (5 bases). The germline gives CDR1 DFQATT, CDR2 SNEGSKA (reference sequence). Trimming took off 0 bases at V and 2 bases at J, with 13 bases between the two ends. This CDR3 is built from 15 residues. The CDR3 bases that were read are TGCAGTGCTAGAGACCCAATGACAGTGAACTATGGC. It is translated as CSARDPMTVNYG. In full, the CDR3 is CSARDPMTVNYGYTF.

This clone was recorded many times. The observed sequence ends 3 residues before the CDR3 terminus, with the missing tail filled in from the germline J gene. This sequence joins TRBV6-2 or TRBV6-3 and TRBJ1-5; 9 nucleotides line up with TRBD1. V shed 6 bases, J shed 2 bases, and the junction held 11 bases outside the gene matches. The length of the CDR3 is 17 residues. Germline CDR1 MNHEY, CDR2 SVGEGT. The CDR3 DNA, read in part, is TGTGCCAGCAGATACCAAACAGGGGGCGCGGGCAATCAGCCC. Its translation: CASRYQTGGAGNQP. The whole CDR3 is CASRYQTGGAGNQPQHF.

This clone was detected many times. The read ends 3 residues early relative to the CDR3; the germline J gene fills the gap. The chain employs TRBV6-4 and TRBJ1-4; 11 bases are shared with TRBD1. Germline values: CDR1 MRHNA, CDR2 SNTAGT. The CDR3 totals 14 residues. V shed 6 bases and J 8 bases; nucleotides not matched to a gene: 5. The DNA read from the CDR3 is TGTGCCAGCAGAGGACAGGGGGCGCTGGAAAAA. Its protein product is CASRGQGALEK. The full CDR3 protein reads CASRGQGALEKLFF.

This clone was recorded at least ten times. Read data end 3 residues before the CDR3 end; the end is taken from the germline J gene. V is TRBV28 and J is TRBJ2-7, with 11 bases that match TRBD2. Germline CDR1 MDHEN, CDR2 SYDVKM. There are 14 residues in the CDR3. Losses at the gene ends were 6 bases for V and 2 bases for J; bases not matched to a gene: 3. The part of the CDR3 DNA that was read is TGTGCCAGCAGCCCTAGCGGGGGGACCTACGAG. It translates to CASSPSGGTYE. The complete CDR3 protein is CASSPSGGTYEQYF.

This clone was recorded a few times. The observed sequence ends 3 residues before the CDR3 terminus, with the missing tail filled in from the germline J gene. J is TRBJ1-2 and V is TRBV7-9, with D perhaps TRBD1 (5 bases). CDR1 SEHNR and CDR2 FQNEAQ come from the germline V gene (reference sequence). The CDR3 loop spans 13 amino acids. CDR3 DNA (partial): TGTGCCAGCAGCTTAGTCCCAGGGAAGGGC. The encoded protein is CASSLVPGKG. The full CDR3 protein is CASSLVPGKGYTF.